This TCR beta chain originates from a study of shared clonotypes between healthy human individuals. On sorted subsets, replicate PCRs used about 180 ng DNA, or 25,000 to 35,000 T cell genomes. TCRdb's copy holds only in-frame clones and misses some; the assay was immunoSEQ multiplex PCR. Altogether about 2.4 million clones are present, around nine tenths being singletons, with the ten largest covering 0.11% to 0.15%. The table lists this clone with a count of one. Its specificity is not known. Broader study findings: Inspection by rarefaction showed sorted-subset sequencing to be incomplete despite large depth. Exclusively blood specimens were collected; tissue repertoires likely differ.

The CDR3 extends over 14 amino acids. Trimming pared 4 bases from V and 6 bases from J, leaving 14 bases between. Germline CDR1 reads LNHDA; CDR2 reads SQIVND (reference sequence). Material: naive CD4+ T cells sorted from blood. Indicated subset: CD45RA+ positively selected. The V and J genes are TRBV19 and TRBJ2-3, with D possibly TRBD1 on 7 matching bases. This TCR was recovered from a man between 18 and 29 years old in good health. The CDR3 protein is CASSNEGAGDTQYF. The CDR3 DNA follows: TGTGCCAGTAGTAACGAGGGGGCGGGGGATACGCAGTATTTT.